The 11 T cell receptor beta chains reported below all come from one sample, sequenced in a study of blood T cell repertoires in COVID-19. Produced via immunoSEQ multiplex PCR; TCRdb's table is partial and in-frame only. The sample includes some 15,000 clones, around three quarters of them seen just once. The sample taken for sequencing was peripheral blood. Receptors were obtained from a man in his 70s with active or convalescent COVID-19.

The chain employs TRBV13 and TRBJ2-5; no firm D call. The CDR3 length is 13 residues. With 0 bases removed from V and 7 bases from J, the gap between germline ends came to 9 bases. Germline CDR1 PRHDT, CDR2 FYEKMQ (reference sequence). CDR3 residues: CASSLGGDGTQYF. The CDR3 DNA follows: TGTGCCAGCAGCTTAGGGGGCGATGGGACCCAGTACTTC.

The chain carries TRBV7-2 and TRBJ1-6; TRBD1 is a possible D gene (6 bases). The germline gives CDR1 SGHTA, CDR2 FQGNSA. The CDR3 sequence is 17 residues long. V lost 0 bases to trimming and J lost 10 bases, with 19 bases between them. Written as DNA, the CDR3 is TGTGCCAGCAGCTTAGCGGGCCCACAGGGTATTCAATCACCCCTCCACTTT. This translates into CASSLAGPQGIQSPLHF.

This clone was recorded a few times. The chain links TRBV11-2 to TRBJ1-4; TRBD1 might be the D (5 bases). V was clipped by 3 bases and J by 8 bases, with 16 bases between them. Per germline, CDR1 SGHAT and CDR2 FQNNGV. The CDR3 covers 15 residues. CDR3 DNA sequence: TGTGCCAGCAGCTTGCAGGGAGGCGTGGAAGAAAAACTGTTTTTT. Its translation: CASSLQGGVEEKLFF.

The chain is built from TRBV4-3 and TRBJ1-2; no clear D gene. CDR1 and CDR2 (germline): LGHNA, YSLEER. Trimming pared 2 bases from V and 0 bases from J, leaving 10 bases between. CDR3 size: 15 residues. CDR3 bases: TGCGCCAGCAGCCAACAGATCCTAGCTAACTATGGCTACACCTTC. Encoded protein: CASSQQILANYGYTF.

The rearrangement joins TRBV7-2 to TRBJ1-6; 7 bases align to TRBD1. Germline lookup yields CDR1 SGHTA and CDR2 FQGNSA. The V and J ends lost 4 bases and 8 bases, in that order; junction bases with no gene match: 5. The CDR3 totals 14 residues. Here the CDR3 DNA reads TGTGCCAGCAGCTCGGGGGACAGTTATTCACCCCTCCACTTT. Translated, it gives CASSSGDSYSPLHF.

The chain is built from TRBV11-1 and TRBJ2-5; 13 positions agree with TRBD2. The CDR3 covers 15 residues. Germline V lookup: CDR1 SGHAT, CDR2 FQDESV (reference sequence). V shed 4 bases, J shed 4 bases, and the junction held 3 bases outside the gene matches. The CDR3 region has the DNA TGTGCCAGCAGCTGGGGACTAGCGGGATCAGAGACCCAGTACTTC. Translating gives CASSWGLAGSETQYF.

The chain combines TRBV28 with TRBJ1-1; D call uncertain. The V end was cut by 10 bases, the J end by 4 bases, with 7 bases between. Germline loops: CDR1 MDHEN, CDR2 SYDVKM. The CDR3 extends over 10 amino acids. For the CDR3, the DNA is TGTGCCACCACCGGCACTGAAGCTTTCTTT. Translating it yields CATTGTEAFF.

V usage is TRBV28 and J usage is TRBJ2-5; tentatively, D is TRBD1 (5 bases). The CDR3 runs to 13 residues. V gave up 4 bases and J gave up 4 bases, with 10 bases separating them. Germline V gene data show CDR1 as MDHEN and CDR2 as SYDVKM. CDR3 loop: CASSSSGAETQYF. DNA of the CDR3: TGTGCCAGCAGTTCCAGTGGGGCAGAGACCCAGTACTTC.

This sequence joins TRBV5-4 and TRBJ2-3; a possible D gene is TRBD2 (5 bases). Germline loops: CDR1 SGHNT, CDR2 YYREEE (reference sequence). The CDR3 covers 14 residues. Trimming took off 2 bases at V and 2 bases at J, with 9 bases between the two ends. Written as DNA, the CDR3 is TGTGCCAGCAGCTTAGGACTTACCACAGATACGCAGTATTTT. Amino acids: CASSLGLTTDTQYF.

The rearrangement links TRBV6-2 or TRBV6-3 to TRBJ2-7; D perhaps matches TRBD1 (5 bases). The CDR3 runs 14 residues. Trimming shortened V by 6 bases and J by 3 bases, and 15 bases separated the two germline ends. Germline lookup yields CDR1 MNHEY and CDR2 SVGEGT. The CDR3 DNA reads TGTGCCAGCAGCCCCGACGTAGGGGTCTACGAGCAGTACTTC. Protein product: CASSPDVGVYEQYF.

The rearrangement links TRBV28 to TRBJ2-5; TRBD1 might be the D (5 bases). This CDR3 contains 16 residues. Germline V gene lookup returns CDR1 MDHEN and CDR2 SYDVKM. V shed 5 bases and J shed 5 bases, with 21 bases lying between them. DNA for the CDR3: TGTGCCAGCAGTGGAATCCAAGGGGTGGCTCGGGAGACCCAGTACTTC. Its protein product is CASSGIQGVARETQYF.